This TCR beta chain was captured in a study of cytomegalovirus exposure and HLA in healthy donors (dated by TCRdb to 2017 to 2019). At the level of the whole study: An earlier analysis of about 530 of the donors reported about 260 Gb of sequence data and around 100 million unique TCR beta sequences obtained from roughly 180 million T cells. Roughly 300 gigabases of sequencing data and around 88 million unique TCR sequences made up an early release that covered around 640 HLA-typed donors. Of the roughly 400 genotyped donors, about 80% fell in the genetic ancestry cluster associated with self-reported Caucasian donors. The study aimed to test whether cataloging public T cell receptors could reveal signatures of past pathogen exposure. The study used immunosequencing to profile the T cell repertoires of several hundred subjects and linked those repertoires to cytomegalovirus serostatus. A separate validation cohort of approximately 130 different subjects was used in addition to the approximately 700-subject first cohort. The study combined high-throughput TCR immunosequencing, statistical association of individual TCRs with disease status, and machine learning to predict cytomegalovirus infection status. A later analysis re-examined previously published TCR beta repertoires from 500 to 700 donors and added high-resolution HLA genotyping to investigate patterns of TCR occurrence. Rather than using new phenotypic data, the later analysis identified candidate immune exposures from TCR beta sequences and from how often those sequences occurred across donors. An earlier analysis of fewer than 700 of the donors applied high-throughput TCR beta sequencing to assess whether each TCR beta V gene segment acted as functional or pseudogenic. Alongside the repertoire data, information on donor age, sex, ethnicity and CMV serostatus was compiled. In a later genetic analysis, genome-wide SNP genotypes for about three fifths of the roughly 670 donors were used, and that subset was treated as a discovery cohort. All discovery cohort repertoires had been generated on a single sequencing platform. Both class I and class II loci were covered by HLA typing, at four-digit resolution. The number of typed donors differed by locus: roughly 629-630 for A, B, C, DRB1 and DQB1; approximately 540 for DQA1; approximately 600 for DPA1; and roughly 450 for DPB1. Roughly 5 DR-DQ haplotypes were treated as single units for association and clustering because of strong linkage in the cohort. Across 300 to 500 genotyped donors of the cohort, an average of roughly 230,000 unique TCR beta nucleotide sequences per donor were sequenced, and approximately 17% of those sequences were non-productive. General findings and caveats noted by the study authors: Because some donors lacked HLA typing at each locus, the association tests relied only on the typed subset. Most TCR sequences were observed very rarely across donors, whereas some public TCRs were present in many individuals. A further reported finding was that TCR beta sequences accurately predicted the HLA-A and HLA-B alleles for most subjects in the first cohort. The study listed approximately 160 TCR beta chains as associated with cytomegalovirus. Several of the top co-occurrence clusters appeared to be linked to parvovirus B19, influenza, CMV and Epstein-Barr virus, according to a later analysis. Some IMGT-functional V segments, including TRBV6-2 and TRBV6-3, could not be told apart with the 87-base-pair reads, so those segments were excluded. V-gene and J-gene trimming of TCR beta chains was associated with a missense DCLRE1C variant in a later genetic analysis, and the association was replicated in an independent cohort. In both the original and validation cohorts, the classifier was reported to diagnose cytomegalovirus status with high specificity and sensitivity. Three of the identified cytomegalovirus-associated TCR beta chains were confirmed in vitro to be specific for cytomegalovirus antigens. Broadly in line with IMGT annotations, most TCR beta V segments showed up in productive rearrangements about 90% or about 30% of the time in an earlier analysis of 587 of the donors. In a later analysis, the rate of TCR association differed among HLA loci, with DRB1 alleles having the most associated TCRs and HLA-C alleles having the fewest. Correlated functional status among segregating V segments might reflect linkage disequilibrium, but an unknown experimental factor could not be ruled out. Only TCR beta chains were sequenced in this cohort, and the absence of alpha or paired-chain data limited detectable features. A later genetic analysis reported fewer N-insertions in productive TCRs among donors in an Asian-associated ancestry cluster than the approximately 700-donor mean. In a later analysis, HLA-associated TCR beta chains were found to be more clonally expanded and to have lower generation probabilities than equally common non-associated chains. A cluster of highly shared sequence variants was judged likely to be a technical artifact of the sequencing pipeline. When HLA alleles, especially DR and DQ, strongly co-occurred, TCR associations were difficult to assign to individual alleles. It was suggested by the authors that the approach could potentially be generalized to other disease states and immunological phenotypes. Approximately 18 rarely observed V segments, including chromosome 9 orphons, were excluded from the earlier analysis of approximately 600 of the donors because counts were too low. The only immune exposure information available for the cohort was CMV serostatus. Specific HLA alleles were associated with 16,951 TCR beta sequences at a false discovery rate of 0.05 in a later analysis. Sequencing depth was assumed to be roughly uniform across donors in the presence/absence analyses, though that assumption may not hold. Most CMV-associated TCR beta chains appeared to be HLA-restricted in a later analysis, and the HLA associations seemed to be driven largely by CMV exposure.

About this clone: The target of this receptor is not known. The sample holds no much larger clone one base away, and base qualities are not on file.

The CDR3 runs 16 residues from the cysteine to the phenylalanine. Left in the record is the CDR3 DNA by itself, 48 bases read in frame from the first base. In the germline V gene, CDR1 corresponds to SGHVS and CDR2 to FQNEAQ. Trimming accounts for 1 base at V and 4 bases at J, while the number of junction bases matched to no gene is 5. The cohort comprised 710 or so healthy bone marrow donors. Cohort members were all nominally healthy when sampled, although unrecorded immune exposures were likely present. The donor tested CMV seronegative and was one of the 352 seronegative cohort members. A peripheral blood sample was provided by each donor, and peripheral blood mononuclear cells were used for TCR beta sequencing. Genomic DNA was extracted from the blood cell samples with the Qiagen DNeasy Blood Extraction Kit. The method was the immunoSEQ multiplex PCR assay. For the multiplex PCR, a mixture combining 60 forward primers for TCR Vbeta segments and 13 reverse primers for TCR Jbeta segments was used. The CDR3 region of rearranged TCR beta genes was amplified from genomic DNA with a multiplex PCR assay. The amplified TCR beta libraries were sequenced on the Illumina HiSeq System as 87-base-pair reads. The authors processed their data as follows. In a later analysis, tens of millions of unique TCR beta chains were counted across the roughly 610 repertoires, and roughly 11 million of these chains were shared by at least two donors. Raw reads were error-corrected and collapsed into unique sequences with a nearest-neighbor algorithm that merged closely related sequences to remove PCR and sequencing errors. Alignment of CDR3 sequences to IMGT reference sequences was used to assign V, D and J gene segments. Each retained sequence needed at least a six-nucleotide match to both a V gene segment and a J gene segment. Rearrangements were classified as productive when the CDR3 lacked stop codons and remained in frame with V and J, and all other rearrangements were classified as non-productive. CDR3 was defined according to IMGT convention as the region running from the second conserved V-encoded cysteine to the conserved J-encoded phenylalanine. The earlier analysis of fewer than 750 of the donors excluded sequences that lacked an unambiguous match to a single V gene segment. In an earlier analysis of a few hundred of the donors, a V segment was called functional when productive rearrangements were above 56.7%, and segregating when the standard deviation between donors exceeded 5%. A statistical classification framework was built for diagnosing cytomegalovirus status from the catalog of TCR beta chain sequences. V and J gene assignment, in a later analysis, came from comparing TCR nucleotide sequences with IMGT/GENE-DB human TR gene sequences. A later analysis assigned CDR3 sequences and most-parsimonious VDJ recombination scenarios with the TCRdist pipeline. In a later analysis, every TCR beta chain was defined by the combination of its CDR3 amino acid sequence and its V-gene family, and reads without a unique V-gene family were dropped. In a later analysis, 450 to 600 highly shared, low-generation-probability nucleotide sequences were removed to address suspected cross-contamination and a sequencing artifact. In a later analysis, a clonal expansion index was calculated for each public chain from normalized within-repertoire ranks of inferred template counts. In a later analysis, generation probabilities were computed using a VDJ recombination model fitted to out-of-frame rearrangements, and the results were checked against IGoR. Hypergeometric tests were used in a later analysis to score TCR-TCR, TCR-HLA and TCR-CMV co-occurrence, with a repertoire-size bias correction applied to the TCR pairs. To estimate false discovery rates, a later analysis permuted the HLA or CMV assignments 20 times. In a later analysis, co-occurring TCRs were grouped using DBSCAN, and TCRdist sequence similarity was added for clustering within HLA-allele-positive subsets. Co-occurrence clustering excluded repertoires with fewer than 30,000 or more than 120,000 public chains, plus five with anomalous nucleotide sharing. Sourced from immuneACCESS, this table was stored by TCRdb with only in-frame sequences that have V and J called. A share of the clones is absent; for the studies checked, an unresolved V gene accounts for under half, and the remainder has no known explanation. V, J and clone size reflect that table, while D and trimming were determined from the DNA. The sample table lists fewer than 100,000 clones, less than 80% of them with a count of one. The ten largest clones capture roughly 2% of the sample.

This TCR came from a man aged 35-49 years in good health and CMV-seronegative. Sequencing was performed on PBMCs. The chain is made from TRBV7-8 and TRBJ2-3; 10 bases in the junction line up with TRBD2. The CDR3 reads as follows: CASSLGSGRAPDTQYF. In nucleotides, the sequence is TGTGCCAGCAGCTTAGGAAGCGGGAGGGCCCCAGATACGCAGTATTTT.